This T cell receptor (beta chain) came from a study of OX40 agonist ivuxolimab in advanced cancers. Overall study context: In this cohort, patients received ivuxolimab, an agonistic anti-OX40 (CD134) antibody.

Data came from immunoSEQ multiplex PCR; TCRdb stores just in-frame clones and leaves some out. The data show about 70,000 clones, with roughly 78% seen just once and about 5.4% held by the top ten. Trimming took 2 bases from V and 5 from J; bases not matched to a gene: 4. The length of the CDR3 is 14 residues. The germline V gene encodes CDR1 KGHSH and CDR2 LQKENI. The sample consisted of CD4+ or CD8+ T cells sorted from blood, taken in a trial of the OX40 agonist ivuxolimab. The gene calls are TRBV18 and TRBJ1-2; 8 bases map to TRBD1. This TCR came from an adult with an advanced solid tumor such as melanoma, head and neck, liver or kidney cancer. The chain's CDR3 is CASSPLTGDYGYTF. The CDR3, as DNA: TGTGCCAGCTCACCATTGACAGGGGATTATGGCTACACCTTC.